This T cell receptor beta chain was sequenced in a study of CD8 T cells in cerebrospinal fluid in Alzheimer's disease. TCRdb re-called the 10x single-cell sequencing reads, yielding one record per CDR3 amino acid sequence without DNA. This sample's clone table lists roughly 1,100 distinct CDR3 sequences. By frequency, this clonotype registers medium-sized. The CDR3 is 16 residues long. Germline loops: CDR1 SGDLS, CDR2 YYNGEE. The receptor comes from a human donor in good health. Specimen: cerebrospinal fluid. The chain is built from TRBV9 and TRBJ2-3. The chain's CDR3 is CASSVGVQDLFDTQYF.